This TCR beta chain was identified during a study of T cell repertoires in cytomegalovirus infection. Across the whole study: Evidence of both CMV infection and a matching HLA type came from public TCR beta signatures.

Regarding this clonotype: Its cognate antigen is unknown.

Study-level findings and limits: The study identified carriers of CMV plus the relevant HLA from cumulative public TCR beta family frequency. Ex vivo responses were dominated by HLA-C-restricted CMV-specific TCR beta clonotypes.

TCRdb re-derived calls from the reads in MiXCR, one entry per CDR3 protein. Of about 450,000 distinct CDR3 sequences listed, approximately 32% are singletons. The sequence derives from a human donor in good health (CMV status not recorded). Some clones in this sample may be carry-over from other donors' samples. Sequencing was carried out using PBMCs.

CDR3 sequence: CASSQDRGQNSPLHF. The CDR3 DNA follows: TGCGCCAGCAGCCAAGACAGGGGACAAAATTCACCCCTCCACTTT. The chain uses TRBV4-3 and TRBJ1-6, with D possibly matching TRBD1 (6 bases). Germline CDR1 LGHNA, CDR2 YSLEER. V shed 0 bases and J shed 7 bases, with 10 bases lying between them. The CDR3 contains 15 residues.